The table lists the clone carrying this TCR beta chain with many counts. The sample originates from a study of T cells in Graves' hyperthyroidism and ophthalmopathy. Trimming cost V 6 bases and J 2 bases; bases outside gene matches: 9. The CDR3 spans 17 residues. Germline V lookup: CDR1 SGHTA, CDR2 FQGNSA. It was RNA transcripts that yielded the amplified TCR beta CDR3 regions. With the HTBI primer set, the TCR CDR3 went through a first round of RT-PCR. TCRdb independently ran MiXCR on the multiplex PCR reads; one entry per CDR3 protein. The sample has approximately 350,000 distinct CDR3 sequences, roughly 15% seen once.

This chain uses TRBV7-2 with TRBJ2-3; 12 bases fit TRBD2. The sequenced sample consisted of blood. The receptor's source is a woman aged 60-70 years with Graves' ophthalmopathy. CDR3 in amino acids: CASSRAWTSGVTDTQYF. In nucleotides, the CDR3 is TGTGCCAGCAGTCGCGCCTGGACTAGCGGGGTCACAGATACGCAGTATTTT.